This TCR beta chain was sequenced during a study of cytomegalovirus exposure and HLA in healthy donors. Remarks on this clone: The antigen remains undetermined.

The study, taken as a whole, reports: An analysis was carried out at a later point. It showed that HLA-associated TCR beta chains were more clonally expanded than equally common non-associated chains. One later analysis reportedly identified an Asian-associated ancestry cluster that showed fewer N-insertions than the roughly 620-donor mean.

Germline CDR1 and CDR2: MDHEN and SYDVKM. V lost 5 bases to trimming and J lost 7 bases, with 14 bases between them. This CDR3 has 13 residues. This PCR relied on a set of 60 Vbeta primers and 13 Jbeta primers. Libraries were prepared by immunoSEQ multiplex PCR; TCRdb keeps only in-frame clonotypes and omits some of them. The sample lists tens of thousands of clones; just over 70% were seen once. Sequencing used PBMCs. This receptor was obtained from a man between 60 and 70 years old in good health and CMV-seronegative. The rearrangement joins TRBV28 to TRBJ2-5; no definite D call. CDR3 nucleotides: TGTGCCAGCAGTCCTAGTCTGCGAGGGACCCAGTACTTC. Protein: CASSPSLRGTQYF.